This is a list of T cell receptor beta chains from one sample in a study of CD8 T cells in ankylosing spondylitis. TCRdb re-called the 5' RACE reads with MiXCR, one entry per CDR3 protein. The sample lists about 64,000 distinct CDR3 sequences, approximately 6% occurring once. The sequenced sample consisted of synovial fluid, either unsorted or a sorted T cell fraction (not recorded which). These receptor sequences come from a male donor with ankylosing spondylitis. Each CDR3 is given without its conserved first and last residue. Fields, in order: V gene, J gene, CDR3 protein.

TRBV18	TRBJ1-1	ASSLDPQTIF
TRBV7-9	TRBJ2-1	ASSLDSGGPYNEQF
TRBV20-1	TRBJ2-5	SAKAGGLQETQY
TRBV13	TRBJ1-1	ASNRVAAF
TRBV5-1	TRBJ2-2	ASSLTQGTGELF
TRBV28	TRBJ1-6	ASRNTGDSPLH
TRBV5-1	TRBJ2-5	ASSLEQGLETQY
TRBV6-2/TRBV6-3	TRBJ2-1	ASSLNRVQQF
TRBV28	TRBJ2-7	ASSYVPGYEQY
TRBV6-2/TRBV6-3	TRBJ1-2	ATSEPGPYGYT
TRBV20-1	TRBJ2-3	SALLAGPIRDVDTQY
TRBV5-1	TRBJ1-1	ASTWGTENTEAF
TRBV14	TRBJ1-1	ASSQDTGNVNINTEAF
TRBV29-1	TRBJ1-5	SVATGMGQPQH
TRBV28	TRBJ1-1	ASSFWGTGNTEAF
TRBV12-3/TRBV12-4	TRBJ1-6	ASSFGQPEFNSPLH
TRBV6-2/TRBV6-3	TRBJ2-1	ASSSVGLAGVNEQF
TRBV18	TRBJ1-5	ASSPARGGQPQH
TRBV30	TRBJ2-1	AWSTMGRRLYNEQF
TRBV11-2	TRBJ2-7	ASSLGSSSYEQY
TRBV25-1	TRBJ2-1	ASSVSGYNEQF
TRBV7-6	TRBJ2-3	ASSLVGDTQY
TRBV20-1	TRBJ2-1	SARVSLAGANEQF
TRBV20-1	TRBJ1-5	SAREQGRQPQH
TRBV12-3/TRBV12-4	TRBJ1-4	ASKTDSNEKLF
TRBV5-6	TRBJ2-5	ASSLARISLFAQY
TRBV28	TRBJ2-5	ASRTGGQETQY
TRBV7-6	TRBJ1-6	ASSSETGAGSPLH
TRBV6-5	TRBJ2-7	ASSYRTGGIYEQY
TRBV14	TRBJ2-5	ASSQVISGPFQETQY
TRBV19	TRBJ2-7	ASRIREGHEQY
TRBV21-1	TRBJ2-7	ASSNAKGPGTSGSVHEQY
TRBV4-3	TRBJ2-3	ASSQDRLAGSDTQY
TRBV28	TRBJ2-2	ASLLMTTGELF
TRBV5-1	TRBJ2-2	ASSLFAGAAGELF
TRBV7-2	TRBJ1-2	ASSLGREDGYT
TRBV7-2	TRBJ2-3	ASKKDSGRVDTQY